The 23 T cell receptor beta chains below were found in one sample sequenced in a study of CD8+ T cells in alopecia areata. Once RNA had been extracted, it was reverse transcribed into cDNA to act as the sequencing template. Clones were read by immunoSEQ multiplex PCR, and TCRdb kept only the in-frame ones, dropping some. The table shows about 180,000 clones, with over 50% occurring only once. Sequencing was performed on CD4+ T cells sorted from blood, taken at week 0. The receptor set was obtained from a human donor with alopecia areata.

The V gene is TRBV29-1, the J gene TRBJ1-2; D might be TRBD1 (6 bases). V shed 4 bases and J shed 4 bases, with 13 bases lying between them. Germline lookup yields CDR1 SQVTM and CDR2 ANQGSEA. CDR3 length: 13 amino acids. The CDR3 DNA sequence: TGCAGCGTTGGAGGGGGGGCCGCCTATGGCTACACCTTC. Translation gives CSVGGGAAYGYTF.

This chain uses TRBV13 with TRBJ1-2; D not certain. The CDR3 is made up of 15 amino acids. Germline V gene sequence: CDR1 PRHDT, CDR2 FYEKMQ (reference sequence). V dropped 2 bases and J dropped 1 base, with 11 bases sitting between them. DNA of the CDR3: TGTGCCAGCAGCTTACCCGACCGGGATAACTATGGCTACACCTTC. Translating gives CASSLPDRDNYGYTF. Supplemented by reference TRBV13 and TRBJ1-2, the full variable domain reads AAGVIQSPRHLIKEKRETATLKCYPIPRHDTVYWYQQGPGQDPQFLISFYEKMQSDKGSIPDRFSAQQFSDYHSELNMSSLELGDSALYFCASSLPDRDNYGYTFGSGTRLTVV.

The chain combines TRBV27 with TRBJ1-4; TRBD1 is a possible D gene (5 bases). Between the trimmed V and J ends, which lost 5 bases and 0 bases, there was a span of 13 bases. The CDR3 sequence is 16 residues long. Germline assignment: CDR1 MNHEY and CDR2 SMNVEV (reference sequence). The CDR3 DNA is TGTGCCAGCAGTGGGGGAGGACTCACAACTAATGAAAAACTGTTTTTT. It codes for CASSGGGLTTNEKLFF.

The chain employs TRBV5-1 and TRBJ2-7, with 11 bases aligning to TRBD2. Germline CDR1 SGHRS, CDR2 YFSETQ. The CDR3 is made up of 15 amino acids. Unmatched junction bases numbered 8, after V lost 4 bases and J lost 5 bases. CDR3 in DNA: TGCGCCAGCAGCACCTCGGGGACTAGCGGCCACGAGCAGTACTTC. This sequence encodes CASSTSGTSGHEQYF.

The chain carries TRBV5-1 and TRBJ2-2; D gene ambiguous. V shed 0 bases and J shed 4 bases, with 7 bases lying between them. This CDR3 spans 14 amino acids. Germline V lookup: CDR1 SGHRS, CDR2 YFSETQ. Written as DNA, the CDR3 is TGCGCCAGCAGCTTGGTGGGGATCACCGGGGAGCTGTTTTTT. It is translated as CASSLVGITGELFF.

This clone was counted many times. A read error may produce the germline difference seen at one junction end. The rearrangement joins TRBV7-7 to TRBJ2-5; maybe TRBD1 (6 bases). The germline CDR1 and CDR2 sequences are SSHAT and FNYEAQ (reference sequence). The CDR3 is 14 residues long. CDR3 DNA sequence: TGTGCTAGCAGCTCTGGTACAGGGCCAGGGACCCAGTACTTC. Protein sequence: CASSSGTGPGTQYF. Full variable domain (rest looked up from reference TRBV7-7 and TRBJ2-5): GAGVSQSPRYKVTKRGQDVTLRCDPISSHATLYWYQQALGQGPEFLTYFNYEAQPDKSGLPSDRFSAERPEGSISTLTIQRTEQRDSAMYRCASSSGTGPGTQYFGPGTRLLVL.

J is TRBJ2-6 and V is TRBV25-1; a possible D gene is TRBD1 (6 bases). CDR1 is MGHDK, CDR2 SYGVNS, per germline. The V gene lost 8 bases and the J gene lost 0 bases, with 8 bases spanning the gap. The CDR3 is 14 residues long. The CDR3 DNA follows: TGTGCCAGCCTGGACAGCTCTGGGGCCAACGTCCTGACTTTC. Residues: CASLDSSGANVLTF.

This clone was detected a few times. The gene calls are TRBV15 and TRBJ2-3, with TRBD2 identical over 7 bases. The CDR3 is 11 amino acids. V gave up 7 bases and J gave up 6 bases; unmatched junction bases: 1. In germline, CDR1 is LNHNV, CDR2 YYDKDF (reference sequence). Here the CDR3 DNA reads TGTGCCACCACGCGGGGGGATACGCAGTATTTT. This gives the protein CATTRGDTQYF.

CDR3 DNA: TGTGCCAGCTCACCGAGGGAGGAGACCCAGTACTTC. As protein: CASSPREETQYF. The chain has TRBV18 and TRBJ2-5, with D possibly matching TRBD2 (5 bases). Deletions cut 3 bases from V and 5 bases from J, with 7 bases between. CDR1 KGHSH and CDR2 LQKENI come from the germline V gene. This CDR3 region has 12 residues.

The chain carries TRBV29-1 and TRBJ2-3; D is ambiguous. CDR3 length: 15 residues. The germline gives CDR1 SQVTM, CDR2 ANQGSEA. V dropped 4 bases and J dropped 2 bases, with 16 bases sitting between them. The CDR3 DNA reads as TGCAGCGTTGCCCACCGTGGCGGAGACACAGATACGCAGTATTTT. Translated, it gives CSVAHRGGDTDTQYF.

The chain combines TRBV7-9 with TRBJ1-6; D is perhaps TRBD1 (6 bases). The length of the CDR3 is 14 residues. The V and J ends lost 3 bases and 6 bases respectively, with 9 bases between them. Germline V gives CDR1 SEHNR, CDR2 FQNEAQ (reference sequence). The CDR3 protein is CASSLGATNSPLHF. The CDR3 DNA follows: TGTGCCAGCAGCTTGGGGGCGACTAATTCACCCCTCCACTTT.

The chain joins TRBV29-1 to TRBJ2-5, with 7 bases aligning to TRBD1. The CDR3 has 12 amino acids. The V gene end was trimmed by 4 bases and the J gene end by 5 bases; junction bases not matched to a gene: 4. CDR1 and CDR2 (germline): SQVTM, ANQGSEA. For the CDR3, the DNA is TGCAGCGTTGTAGGGGGCGCGGAGACCCAGTACTTC. Translated, it gives CSVVGGAETQYF.

The V gene is TRBV6-1, the J gene TRBJ1-2; tentatively, D is TRBD1 (5 bases). The CDR3 has 14 amino acids. Germline CDR1 reads MNHNS; CDR2 reads SASEGT. Trimming cost V 2 bases and J 4 bases, with 11 bases left between them. This CDR3 reads CASSESGTVYGYTF. CDR3 nucleotide sequence: TGTGCCAGCAGTGAATCGGGGACGGTCTATGGCTACACCTTC.

About this clone: One junction end does not reproduce the germline sequence, and a read error may be involved. The V and J genes are TRBV25-1 and TRBJ2-2, with unresolved D. The CDR3 is made up of 13 amino acids. Per the germline V gene, CDR1 is MGHDK and CDR2 is SYGVNS. The CDR3 bases are TGTGCCAGCGCCAAAGCGAAAACCGGGGAGCTGTTTTTT. Its translation is CASAKAKTGELFF.

The V and J genes are TRBV7-9 and TRBJ2-3; 7 bases agree with TRBD2. Germline trimming cut 7 bases from V and 3 bases from J; bases unmatched to any gene: 7. The CDR3 sequence is 14 residues long. CDR1 SEHNR and CDR2 FQNEAQ come from the germline V gene (reference sequence). CDR3: CASTERGTTDTQYF. The CDR3 coding sequence is TGTGCCAGCACAGAGCGGGGAACTACAGATACGCAGTATTTT. Complete variable domain (other parts from reference TRBV7-9 and TRBJ2-3): DTGVSQNPRHKITKRGQNVTFRCDPISEHNRLYWYRQTLGQGPEFLTYFQNEAQLEKSRLLSDRFSAERPKGSFSTLEIQRTEQGDSAMYLCASTERGTTDTQYFGPGTRLTVL.

CDR3 coding DNA: TGTGCCAGCAGCGTAGGACAGCTTTCCTACAATGAGCAGTTCTTC. This sequence encodes CASSVGQLSYNEQFF. V and J are TRBV9 and TRBJ2-1; D is possibly TRBD1 (5 bases). This CDR3 spans 15 amino acids. V lost 0 bases to trimming and J lost 1 base, with 8 bases between them. Per the germline V gene, CDR1 is SGDLS and CDR2 is YYNGEE.

This chain connects TRBV5-1 to TRBJ1-1, with no clear D. The V end lost 0 bases, the J end lost 3 bases, and 9 bases lay between the germline ends. The CDR3 length is 14 residues. CDR1 is SGHRS, CDR2 YFSETQ, per germline. This CDR3 reads CASSLGQAYTEAFF. CDR3 coding DNA: TGCGCCAGCAGCTTGGGTCAGGCGTACACTGAAGCTTTCTTT.

This clone was seen a few times. This chain links TRBV11-2 with TRBJ1-3; D is ambiguous. Germline CDR1 reads SGHAT; CDR2 reads FQNNGV. Trimming shortened V by 7 bases and J by 4 bases, and 2 bases separated the two germline ends. The CDR3 spans 10 residues. CDR3: CASMGNTIYF. CDR3 coding DNA: TGTGCCAGCATGGGAAACACCATATATTTT.

The sample holds a few counts of this clone. The V and J genes are TRBV6-1 and TRBJ2-6; no definite D call. V lost 4 bases, J lost 0 bases, and 7 bases lay in between. The CDR3 is 15 amino acids. Germline CDR1 MNHNS, CDR2 SASEGT. This chain's CDR3 is CASSAHSSGANVLTF. In DNA form, the CDR3 reads TGTGCCAGCAGTGCTCATAGCTCTGGGGCCAACGTCCTGACTTTC.

Worth noting for this clone: Other DNA sequences in this specimen translate into the identical CDR3. The V call is TRBV20-1, the J call TRBJ2-4; D possibly corresponds to TRBD2 (6 bases). The CDR3 covers 11 residues. CDR1 and CDR2 (germline): DFQATT, SNEGSKA (reference sequence). The ends were cut back, 3 bases at V and 8 bases at J, with 8 bases in the middle. The CDR3 protein is CSASGGDIQYF. The CDR3 DNA sequence: TGCAGTGCTAGTGGAGGGGACATTCAGTACTTC.

Points on this clone: Other DNA sequences of this sample code for an identical CDR3. The rearrangement joins TRBV14 to TRBJ1-1; the D is unclear. The CDR3 runs 13 residues. V shed 3 bases and J shed 1 base, with 6 bases lying between them. Per germline, CDR1 SGHDN and CDR2 FVKESK. CDR3 in DNA: TGTGCCAGCAGCCACAGGAGGAACACTGAAGCTTTCTTT. Protein sequence: CASSHRRNTEAFF.

J is TRBJ2-5 and V is TRBV11-3; D gene unclear. V was pared by 5 bases and J by 5 bases, with 15 bases between. CDR1 SGHNT and CDR2 YENEEA come from the germline V gene. The CDR3 runs to 14 residues. The CDR3 DNA is TGTGCCAGCAGCCCAGAGATCTTGGGGGAGACCCAGTACTTC. As protein: CASSPEILGETQYF.

This chain connects TRBV2 to TRBJ1-1; D remains ambiguous. V was pared by 5 bases and J by 1 base, with 14 bases between. Germline V gene data show CDR1 as SNHLY and CDR2 as FYNNEI. The CDR3 runs 15 residues. Here the CDR3 DNA reads TGTGCCAGCAGTTCTCCTTCCGCCGGGAACACTGAAGCTTTCTTT. This gives the protein CASSSPSAGNTEAFF.